The 8 T cell receptor beta chains reported below all come from one sample, sequenced in a study of blood T cell repertoires in COVID-19. Sequenced by immunoSEQ multiplex PCR; TCRdb stores in-frame clones only, minus some. The sample comprises 200,000 to 250,000 clones, approximately 90% of which are singletons, and 10% to 13% rests with the top ten. The sequenced sample was PBMCs or T cells enriched from blood (not recorded which). The origin of the receptors is a man younger than 45 who had recovered from COVID-19.

This clone has just a few counts. This chain joins TRBV19 and TRBJ2-7, with 9 bases identical to TRBD1. CDR3 length: 12 residues. The V gene end was trimmed by 5 bases and the J gene end by 7 bases; junction bases not matched to a gene: 3. Looked up from germline, CDR1 is LNHDA and CDR2 is SQIVND (reference sequence). The CDR3 here is CASSGQGREQYF. The CDR3, as DNA: TGTGCCAGTAGTGGACAGGGGAGAGAGCAGTACTTC. The full variable domain, completed using reference TRBV19 and TRBJ2-7, is DGGITQSPKYLFRKEGQNVTLSCEQNLNHDAMYWYRQDPGQGLRLIYYSQIVNDFQKGDIAEGYSVSREKKESFPLTVTSAQKNPTAFYLCASSGQGREQYFGPGTRLTVT.

J is TRBJ2-3 and V is TRBV28; 11 bases line up with TRBD2. Unmatched junction bases numbered 12, after V lost 7 bases and J lost 0 bases. CDR3 length: 18 amino acids. Germline CDR1 and CDR2: MDHEN and SYDVKM. The CDR3 here is CASTPGLAGRASTDTQYF. The CDR3 nucleotides read TGTGCCAGCACCCCCGGACTAGCGGGCCGTGCTAGCACAGATACGCAGTATTTT.

The chain recombines TRBV27 with TRBJ1-6; TRBD1 might be the D (5 bases). This CDR3 is built from 14 residues. Trimming cost V 3 bases and J 7 bases, with 10 bases left between them. Germline CDR1 is MNHEY and CDR2 is SMNVEV (reference sequence). The CDR3 sequence: CASSFRPGNSPLHF. Here the CDR3 DNA reads TGTGCCAGCAGTTTCCGCCCAGGGAATTCACCCCTCCACTTT.

The CDR3 reads CASSSGQGTDTQYF. CDR3 nucleotides: TGTGCCAGCAGCTCGGGACAGGGGACAGATACGCAGTATTTT. The chain employs TRBV7-9 and TRBJ2-3; 10 nucleotides align to TRBD1. The germline V gene encodes CDR1 SEHNR and CDR2 FQNEAQ (reference sequence). Trimming removed 4 bases from V and 3 bases from J; junction bases left unmatched: 1. This CDR3 is built from 14 residues.

The chain carries TRBV24-1 and TRBJ2-1; the match to TRBD2 covers 9 bases. Unmatched junction bases numbered 8, after V lost 0 bases and J lost 9 bases. The CDR3 totals 16 residues. Germline V gene sequence: CDR1 KGHDR, CDR2 SFDVKD. CDR3 DNA sequence: TGTGCCACCAGTGATTTGATGGTAGCGGGAGTCAGTGAGCAGTTCTTC. Translation: CATSDLMVAGVSEQFF.

V and J are TRBV6-5 and TRBJ2-1; 10 nucleotides line up with TRBD2. After removal of 6 bases from V and 4 bases from J, the junction contained 3 bases not matched to a gene. CDR1 is MNHEY, CDR2 SVGAGI, per germline. This CDR3 comprises 14 residues. The chain's CDR3 is CASRLTSGYNEQFF. The CDR3 region has the DNA TGTGCCAGCAGACTGACTAGCGGGTACAATGAGCAGTTCTTC.

This clone was observed a single time. This chain joins TRBV6-4 and TRBJ1-2; 9 bases map to TRBD1. V was pared by 6 bases and J by 4 bases, with 12 bases of the junction left unmatched. Germline-derived CDR1 and CDR2 are MRHNA and SNTAGT. The CDR3 runs 16 residues. CDR3 sequence (DNA): TGTGCCAGCAGGCCCGGCGGGACAGGGTTTTCCTATGGCTACACCTTC. This gives the protein CASRPGGTGFSYGYTF.

V is TRBV7-2 and J is TRBJ1-1; weak D call: TRBD1 (5 bases). The CDR3 sequence is 17 residues long. V dropped 5 bases and J dropped 2 bases, with 21 bases sitting between them. CDR1 is SGHTA, CDR2 FQGNSA, per germline. The chain's CDR3 is CASSPPRQGVLNTEAFF. In nucleotides, the CDR3 is TGTGCCAGCAGCCCCCCTAGACAAGGGGTCCTAAACACTGAAGCTTTCTTT. The variable domain in full, with the rest retrieved from reference TRBV7-2 and TRBJ1-1, is GAGVSQSPSNKVTEKGKDVELRCDPISGHTALYWYRQSLGQGLEFLIYFQGNSAPDKSGLPSDRFSAERTGGSVSTLTIQRTQQEDSAVYLCASSPPRQGVLNTEAFFGQGTRLTVV.